The clone carrying this T cell receptor beta chain was counted between two and nine times. Its cognate antigen is unknown. This sample is drawn from a study of T-cell reconstitution after alpha-beta-depleted transplantation in children. Study observations and caveats: At day 60, the high TCRbeta diversity found in some patients originated from recipient T cells and thymic progenitors that had survived. From newly produced T cells came most of the T-cell counts and diversity one year after transplant. Expanded clones from the graft, numbering several hundred, reportedly supplied alpha-beta T cells about two months after transplant.

During its preparation, the TCRbeta library received unique molecular identifiers. TCRdb processed the PCR reads anew with MiXCR; each CDR3 protein has one entry. The table lists 95,000 to 120,000 distinct CDR3 sequences, around 6.4% of them singletons, with roughly 20% in the top ten. The source is a male patient between 2 and 15 years old who had a stem cell transplant for acute lymphoblastic leukemia, so the T cells may come from the graft donor. The sequencing here drew on PBMCs, mostly from graft donor cells, taken 360 days after TCRalphabeta/CD19-depleted stem cell transplant.

The CDR3 loop is CSALRLAPSSYNEQFF. CDR3 coding DNA: TGCAGTGCTCTTCGACTAGCGCCCAGCTCCTACAATGAGCAGTTCTTC. This chain uses TRBV20-1 with TRBJ2-1, with TRBD2 matching 8 bases. V lost 5 bases, J lost 0 bases, and 9 bases stayed unmatched. The CDR3 runs to 16 residues. Germline values: CDR1 DFQATT, CDR2 SNEGSKA (reference sequence).